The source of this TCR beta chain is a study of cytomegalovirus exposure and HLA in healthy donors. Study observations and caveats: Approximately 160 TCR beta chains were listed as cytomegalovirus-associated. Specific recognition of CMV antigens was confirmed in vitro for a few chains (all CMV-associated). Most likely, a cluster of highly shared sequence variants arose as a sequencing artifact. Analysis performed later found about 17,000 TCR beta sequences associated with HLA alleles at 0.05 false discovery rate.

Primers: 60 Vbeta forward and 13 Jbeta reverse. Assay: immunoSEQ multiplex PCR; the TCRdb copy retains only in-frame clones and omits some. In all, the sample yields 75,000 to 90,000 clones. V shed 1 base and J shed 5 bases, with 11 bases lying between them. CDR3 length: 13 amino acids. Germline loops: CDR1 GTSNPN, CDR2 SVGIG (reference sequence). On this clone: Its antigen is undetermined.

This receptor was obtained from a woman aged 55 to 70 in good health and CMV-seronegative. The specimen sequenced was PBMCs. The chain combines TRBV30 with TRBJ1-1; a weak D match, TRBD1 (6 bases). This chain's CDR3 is CAWSAQGETEAFF. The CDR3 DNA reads TGTGCCTGGAGTGCACAGGGTGAAACTGAAGCTTTCTTT. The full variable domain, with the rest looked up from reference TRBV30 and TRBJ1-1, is SQTIHQWPATLVQPVGSPLSLECTVEGTSNPNLYWYRQAAGRGLQLLFYSVGIGQISSEVPQNLSASRPQDRQFILSSKKLLLSDSGFYLCAWSAQGETEAFFGQGTRLTVV.